The following is a TCR beta chain sequence with its context. Its specificity is unknown. The CDR3 runs to 13 residues. The V end lost 6 bases, the J end lost 2 bases, and 10 bases lay between the germline ends. Per the germline V gene, CDR1 is MNHEY and CDR2 is SMNVEV (reference sequence). This sample was included in a study of blood T cells in healthy people across ages. General observations from the study: CMV status of donors was unknown, possibly confounding expanded clonotype changes.

It was with a sample-barcoded 5' primer and a J-beta primer mix that a second PCR of roughly 6 to 11 cycles was run. TCRdb independently ran MiXCR on the 5' RACE reads; one entry per CDR3 protein. The sample records some 940,000 distinct CDR3 sequences, almost 30% being singletons. Separately, the same data were catalogued under a study of T cells of mothers and their children.

The gene calls are TRBV27 and TRBJ1-2; the D is unclear. Material: blood. This clonotype originated in a woman in her 40s in good health. The CDR3 loop is CASRTDGNYGYTF. DNA for the CDR3: TGTGCCAGCAGGACCGACGGAAACTATGGCTACACCTTC.